This record concerns one T cell receptor (beta chain) sequence. TCRdb reprocessed the 5' RACE reads, keeping one entry per CDR3 protein, no DNA. This table holds more than 350,000 distinct CDR3 sequences. The CDR3 length is 14 residues. CDR1 and CDR2 (germline): ENHRY, SYGVKD. These data are taken from a study of monozygotic twins with inflammatory bowel disease. This chain uses TRBV10-3 with TRBJ2-2; with no DNA, the TCRdb D assignment of TRBD1 cannot be verified. This TCR was recovered from a human donor with ulcerative colitis or Crohn's disease, or a healthy co-twin of an affected twin (not recorded which). The source material was blood. CDR3 region: CAITRDRVPGELFF.